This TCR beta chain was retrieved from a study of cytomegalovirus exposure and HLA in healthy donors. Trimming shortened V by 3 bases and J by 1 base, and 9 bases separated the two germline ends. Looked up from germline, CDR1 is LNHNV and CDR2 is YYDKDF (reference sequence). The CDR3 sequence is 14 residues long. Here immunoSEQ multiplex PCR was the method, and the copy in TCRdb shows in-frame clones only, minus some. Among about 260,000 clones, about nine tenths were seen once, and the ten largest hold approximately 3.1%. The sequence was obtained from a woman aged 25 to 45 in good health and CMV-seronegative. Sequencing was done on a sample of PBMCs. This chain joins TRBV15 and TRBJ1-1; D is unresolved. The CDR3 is CATSSPSRNTEAFF. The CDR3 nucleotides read TGTGCCACCAGCAGTCCTAGCAGGAACACTGAAGCTTTCTTT.